Below are 19 T cell receptor beta chains sequenced from a single sample in a study of Ad26.COV2.S vaccination and SARS-CoV-2 variants. Profiling relied on immunoSEQ multiplex PCR, and the TCRdb table lists in-frame clones only, not all of them. The sample lists about 380,000 clones, 83% seen once, with 7.4% in the top ten. As for treatment: roughly 19 received Ad26.COV2.S at low or high dose, single or two shots; roughly five received placebo; per-sample allocation not given. Sampling took place 63 days after the first vaccine or placebo injection. Sequenced material: peripheral blood, taken in a trial of Ad26.COV2.S vaccine versus placebo. These receptors all stem from a person aged 18-65 years who received the Ad26.COV2.S COVID-19 vaccine or a placebo.

The V call is TRBV28, the J call TRBJ2-7; D perhaps matches TRBD2 (5 bases). The CDR3 covers 11 residues. The V end lost 3 bases, the J end lost 10 bases, and 10 bases lay between the germline ends. Germline CDR1 reads MDHEN; CDR2 reads SYDVKM. Written as DNA, the CDR3 is TGTGCCAGCAGTTTTAGTCGGGATCAGTACTTC. This sequence encodes CASSFSRDQYF.

The rearrangement uses TRBV5-1 and TRBJ1-4; 11 bases are shared with TRBD1. The CDR3 contains 15 residues. Germline-derived CDR1 and CDR2 are SGHRS and YFSETQ. J was trimmed by 7 bases and V by 4 bases; bases with no gene match: 6. The CDR3 protein is CASSIGQGAFEKLFF. The CDR3 nucleotides are TGCGCCAGCAGCATTGGACAGGGGGCCTTTGAAAAACTGTTTTTT.

The chain recombines TRBV5-4 with TRBJ2-3; 7 bases fit TRBD1. V shed 3 bases and J 2 bases; nucleotides not matched to a gene: 6. This CDR3 has 15 residues. Germline-derived CDR1 and CDR2 are SGHNT and YYREEE (reference sequence). The CDR3: CASSSKTGFTDTQYF. The CDR3 DNA sequence: TGTGCCAGCAGCTCAAAGACAGGGTTCACAGATACGCAGTATTTT.

The J gene is TRBJ1-2, the V gene TRBV14; TRBD1 matches at 7 bases. Germline V gene data show CDR1 as SGHDN and CDR2 as FVKESK. CDR3 size: 17 residues. J was trimmed by 8 bases and V by 1 base; bases with no gene match: 16. The CDR3 sequence is CASSQVVGSRQGGGYTF. The CDR3 DNA reads TGTGCCAGCAGCCAAGTAGTGGGCTCGCGGCAGGGGGGCGGCTACACCTTC. The full variable domain, rest sourced from reference TRBV14 and TRBJ1-2, is EAGVTQFPSHSVIEKGQTVTLRCDPISGHDNLYWYRRVMGKEIKFLLHFVKESKQDESGMPNNRFLAERTGGTYSTLKVQPAELEDSGVYFCASSQVVGSRQGGGYTFGSGTRLTVV.

The V call is TRBV9, the J call TRBJ2-7, with D unclear. V was cut by 0 bases and J by 3 bases, with 10 bases left in between. Germline V gene lookup returns CDR1 SGDLS and CDR2 YYNGEE. The CDR3 covers 14 residues. The chain's CDR3 is CASSVGKGNYEQYF. CDR3 DNA: TGTGCCAGCAGCGTAGGTAAAGGTAACTACGAGCAGTACTTC.

The CDR3 DNA follows: TGTGCCAGCAGCTTACAGGGGGCGCGATACGAGCAGTACTTC. This translates into CASSLQGARYEQYF. The V call is TRBV2, the J call TRBJ2-7; 9 bases line up with TRBD1. V lost 6 bases, J lost 4 bases, and 7 bases stayed unmatched. This CDR3 region has 14 residues. Germline-derived CDR1 and CDR2 are SNHLY and FYNNEI.

As regards this clone: Other DNA sequences within the sample encode an identical CDR3. This chain uses TRBV30 with TRBJ2-7; D gene uncertain. CDR1 is GTSNPN and CDR2 is SVGIG in the germline V gene (reference sequence). CDR3 size: 11 residues. V was cut by 0 bases and J by 3 bases, with 3 bases left in between. CDR3 sequence (DNA): TGTGCCTGGAGTGTACTCTACGAGCAGTACTTC. Its translation is CAWSVLYEQYF.

In its sample, this clone was seen once. The J gene is TRBJ1-5, the V gene TRBV7-3; no reliable D call. Trimming took off 5 bases at V and 5 bases at J, with 10 bases between the two ends. The germline CDR1 and CDR2 sequences are SGHTA and FQGTGA. There are 13 residues in the CDR3. CDR3 amino acids: CASSAKGHQPQHF. In DNA, the CDR3 is TGTGCCAGCAGCGCCAAGGGCCATCAGCCCCAGCATTTT. Combining the CDR3 with reference TRBV7-3 and TRBJ1-5 gives the whole variable domain GAGVSQTPSNKVTEKGKYVELRCDPISGHTALYWYRQSLGQGPEFLIYFQGTGAADDSGLPNDRFFAVRPEGSVSTLKIQRTERGDSAVYLCASSAKGHQPQHFGDGTRLSIL.

Points on this clone: In the same sample, other DNA sequences code for this CDR3. This chain links TRBV19 with TRBJ1-5; TRBD1 might be the D (5 bases). Looked up from germline, CDR1 is LNHDA and CDR2 is SQIVND (reference sequence). Trimming took off 3 bases at V and 4 bases at J, with 13 bases between the two ends. The CDR3 totals 15 residues. CDR3 sequence (DNA): TGTGCCAGTAGTATCGGGCAGGGTGTTAATCAGCCCCAGCATTTT. Translating it yields CASSIGQGVNQPQHF.

The chain joins TRBV27 to TRBJ2-3; D not certain. Germline V lookup: CDR1 MNHEY, CDR2 SMNVEV (reference sequence). The germline V and J ends were trimmed by 5 bases and 7 bases, with 10 bases remaining between them. CDR3 length: 12 amino acids. Here the CDR3 reads CASSPVTNTQYF. The CDR3 region has the DNA TGTGCCAGCAGTCCAGTCACGAATACGCAGTATTTT.

The CDR3: CASSPDRGHGEKLFF. CDR3 in DNA: TGCGCCAGCAGCCCTGACAGGGGGCATGGTGAAAAACTGTTTTTT. This chain uses TRBV5-1 with TRBJ1-4, with 10 bases fitting TRBD1. Germline V lookup: CDR1 SGHRS, CDR2 YFSETQ. The CDR3 runs 15 residues. V was pared by 4 bases and J by 7 bases, with 7 bases of the junction left unmatched.

The V call is TRBV7-6, the J call TRBJ1-4; TRBD1 is a possible D gene (5 bases). From germline, CDR1 is SGHVS and CDR2 FNYEAQ. CDR3 length: 12 amino acids. Trimming shortened V by 2 bases and J by 10 bases, and 8 bases separated the two germline ends. The CDR3 DNA reads as TGTGCCAGCAGCTTACAGGGCGCAAAACTGTTTTTT. Translation gives CASSLQGAKLFF.

This clone was seen only a few times. The chain joins TRBV7-9 to TRBJ2-1, with D perhaps matching TRBD2 (6 bases). This CDR3 is built from 15 residues. Trimming left V 5 bases short and J 4 bases short, with 15 bases between. Germline V lookup: CDR1 SEHNR, CDR2 FQNEAQ (reference sequence). The CDR3 coding sequence is TGTGCCAGCAGCACTCGAGGAGGGCAGTACAATGAGCAGTTCTTC. This gives the protein CASSTRGGQYNEQFF.

In the case of this clone: Germline and junction disagree at one end, which may indicate a read error. This sequence joins TRBV9 and TRBJ1-2; perhaps TRBD1 as D (5 bases). The CDR3 runs to 14 residues. Germline V gene sequence: CDR1 SGDLS, CDR2 YYNGEE. CDR3 protein: CASSDGPRDYGYTF. The CDR3 nucleotides are TGTGCCAGCAGCGACGGGCCGAGGGACTACGGCTACACCTTC.

The rearrangement links TRBV7-9 to TRBJ1-1, with 7 bases lining up with TRBD1. Trimming took 5 bases from V and 1 from J; bases not matched to a gene: 13. Germline V gives CDR1 SEHNR, CDR2 FQNEAQ (reference sequence). This CDR3 is built from 17 residues. The CDR3 region has the DNA TGTGCCAGCAGCCAGGGGGGGGCAAGAATGAAGAACACTGAAGCTTTCTTT. Translating it yields CASSQGGARMKNTEAFF.

The chain carries TRBV3-1 (or the pseudogene TRBV3-2) and TRBJ2-5; D is undetermined. With 2 bases removed from V and 7 bases from J, the gap between germline ends came to 5 bases. This CDR3 is built from 11 residues. CDR1 is LGHDT, CDR2 YNNKEL, per germline (reference sequence). In nucleotides, the CDR3 is TGTGCCAGCAGCCAACGAGTGACCCAGTACTTC. Translated, it gives CASSQRVTQYF.

The genes are TRBV5-1 and TRBJ2-7; 9 bases map to TRBD2. There are 16 residues in the CDR3. V lost 6 bases and J lost 7; bases outside the gene matches: 17. CDR1 is SGHRS, CDR2 YFSETQ, per germline. The CDR3 DNA follows: TGCGCCAGCACAAAGACTAGCGGCGTCCTTTACGGGGAGCAGTACTTC. As protein: CASTKTSGVLYGEQYF.

The V and J genes are TRBV24-1 and TRBJ1-1; maybe TRBD1 (6 bases). Germline V CDR1 and CDR2: KGHDR, SFDVKD. Trimming cost V 3 bases and J 3 bases, with 16 bases left between them. This CDR3 is 16 amino acids long. CDR3 sequence reads: CATSDGGGAEDTEAFF. The DNA of the CDR3 is TGTGCCACCAGTGATGGGGGGGGCGCCGAGGACACTGAAGCTTTCTTT.

The CDR3 coding sequence is TGCGCCAGCAGCCAGTATTCCCTCGGGGGGGGCTATGGCTACACCTTC. Amino acid sequence: CASSQYSLGGGYGYTF. The chain recombines TRBV4-1 with TRBJ1-2, with D tentatively TRBD1 (5 bases). The germline V gene encodes CDR1 MGHRA and CDR2 YSYEKL. This CDR3 has 16 residues. The V end was cut by 3 bases, the J end by 4 bases, with 18 bases between.